This T cell receptor beta chain was observed in a study of cytomegalovirus exposure and HLA in healthy donors. Findings and caveats of the study: Exclusion as indistinguishable affected some V segments, including TRBV6-2 and TRBV6-3. Previously analyzed data showed that most TCR beta V segments were productive at a frequency of about 87% or about 30%.

Samples came from healthy bone marrow donors. Amplification used 60 Vbeta primers and 13 Jbeta primers. Original methodology: An analysis that came later counted 70 million to 100 million unique TCR beta chains, 9 million to 12 million shared. TCRdb's table, derived via immunoSEQ multiplex PCR, lists solely in-frame clones and lacks some. Clone size and the V and J calls come from that table; the DNA yielded D and trimming. Of about 160,000 clones detected, 82% appear once; the ten largest clones hold around a tenth. Comments on this clone: What it binds is not known. The same CDR3 can be traced to other DNA sequences in this sample.

Per germline, CDR1 SGDLS and CDR2 YYNGEE. The CDR3 spans 15 residues. Trimming removed 0 bases from V and 7 bases from J, with 15 bases in between. This TCR derives from a man in his forties or fifties in good health and CMV-seropositive. The sequencing sample was made of PBMCs. This chain connects TRBV9 to TRBJ2-3; D is ambiguous. CDR3 in DNA: TGTGCCAGCAGCGTAGGGTCTCAGACCAGGAATACGCAGTATTTT. Protein: CASSVGSQTRNTQYF.